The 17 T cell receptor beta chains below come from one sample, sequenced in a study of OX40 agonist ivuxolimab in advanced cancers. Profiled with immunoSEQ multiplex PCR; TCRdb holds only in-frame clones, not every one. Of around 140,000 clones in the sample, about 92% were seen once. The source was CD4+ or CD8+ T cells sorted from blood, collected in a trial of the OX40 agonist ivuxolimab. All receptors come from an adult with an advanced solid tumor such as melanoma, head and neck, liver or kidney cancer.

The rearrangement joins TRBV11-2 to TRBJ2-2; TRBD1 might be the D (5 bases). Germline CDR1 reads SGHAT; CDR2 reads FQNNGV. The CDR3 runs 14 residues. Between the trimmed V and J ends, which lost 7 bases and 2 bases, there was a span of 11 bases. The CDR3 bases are TGTGCCAGCACCGACAGTATCAACACCGGGGAGCTGTTTTTT. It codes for CASTDSINTGELFF.

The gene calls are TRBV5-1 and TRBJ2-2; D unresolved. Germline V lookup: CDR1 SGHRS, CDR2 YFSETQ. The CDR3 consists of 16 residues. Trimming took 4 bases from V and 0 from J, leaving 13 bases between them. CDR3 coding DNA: TGCGCCAGCAGCCTGAGACGGTACGCGAACACCGGGGAGCTGTTTTTT. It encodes CASSLRRYANTGELFF.

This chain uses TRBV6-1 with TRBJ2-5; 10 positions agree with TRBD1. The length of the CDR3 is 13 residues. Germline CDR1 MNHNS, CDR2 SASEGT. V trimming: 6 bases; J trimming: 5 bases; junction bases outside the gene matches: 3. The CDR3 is CASRPGQGETQYF. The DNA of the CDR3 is TGTGCCAGCAGACCGGGACAGGGGGAGACCCAGTACTTC.

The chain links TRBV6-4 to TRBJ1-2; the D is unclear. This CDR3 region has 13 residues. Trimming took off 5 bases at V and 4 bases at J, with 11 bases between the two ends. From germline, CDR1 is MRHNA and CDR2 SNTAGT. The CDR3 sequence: CASSRVEGYGYTF. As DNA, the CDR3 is TGTGCCAGCAGTCGGGTTGAAGGCTATGGCTACACCTTC.

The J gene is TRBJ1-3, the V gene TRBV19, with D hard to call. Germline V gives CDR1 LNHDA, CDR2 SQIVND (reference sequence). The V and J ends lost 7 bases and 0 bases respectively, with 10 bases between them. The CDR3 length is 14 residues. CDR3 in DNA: TGTGCCAGTAACCGCTGGGGCTCTGGAAACACCATATATTTT. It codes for CASNRWGSGNTIYF.

CDR3 nucleotide sequence: TGTGCCAGCAGCTTGGTGAACCAGGGATTTCGAGAAAAACTGTTTTTT. Protein sequence: CASSLVNQGFREKLFF. The J gene is TRBJ1-4, the V gene TRBV5-4, with a weak D call TRBD1 (5 bases). Germline V gives CDR1 SGHNT, CDR2 YYREEE (reference sequence). Between the trimmed V and J ends, which lost 0 bases and 8 bases, there was a span of 17 bases. This CDR3 spans 16 amino acids.

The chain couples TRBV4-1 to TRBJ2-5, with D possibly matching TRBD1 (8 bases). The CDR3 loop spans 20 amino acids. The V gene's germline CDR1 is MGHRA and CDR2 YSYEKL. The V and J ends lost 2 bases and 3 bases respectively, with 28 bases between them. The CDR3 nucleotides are TGCGCCAGCAGCCAACGGGGCAGGGGGCGTCGGGAGCGGGGAGAAGAGACCCAGTACTTC. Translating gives CASSQRGRGRRERGEETQYF.

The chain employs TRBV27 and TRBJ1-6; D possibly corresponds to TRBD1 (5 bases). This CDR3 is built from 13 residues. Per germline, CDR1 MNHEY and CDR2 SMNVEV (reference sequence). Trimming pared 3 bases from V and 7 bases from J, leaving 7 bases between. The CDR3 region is CASSFDRNSPLHF. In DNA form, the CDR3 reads TGTGCCAGCAGTTTTGACAGAAATTCACCCCTCCACTTT.

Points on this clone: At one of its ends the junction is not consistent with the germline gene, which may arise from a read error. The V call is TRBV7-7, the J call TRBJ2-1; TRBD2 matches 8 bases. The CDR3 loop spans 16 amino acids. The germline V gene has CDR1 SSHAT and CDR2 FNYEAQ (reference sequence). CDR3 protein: CASSPVSGSSYNEQFF. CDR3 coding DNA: TGTGCTAGCAGCCCGGTGAGCGGGAGCTCCTACAATGAGCAGTTCTTC. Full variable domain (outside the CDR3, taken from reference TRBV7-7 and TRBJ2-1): GAGVSQSPRYKVTKRGQDVTLRCDPISSHATLYWYQQALGQGPEFLTYFNYEAQPDKSGLPSDRFSAERPEGSISTLTIQRTEQRDSAMYRCASSPVSGSSYNEQFFGPGTRLTVL.

This chain's CDR3 is CASSQDPGAFQTQYF. In DNA form, the CDR3 reads TGCGCCAGCAGCCAAGATCCAGGGGCTTTTCAGACCCAGTACTTC. The chain recombines TRBV4-3 with TRBJ2-5, with D possibly being TRBD1 (6 bases). The V gene lost 0 bases and the J gene lost 6 bases, with 14 bases spanning the gap. From germline, CDR1 is LGHNA and CDR2 YSLEER. The CDR3 extends over 15 amino acids.

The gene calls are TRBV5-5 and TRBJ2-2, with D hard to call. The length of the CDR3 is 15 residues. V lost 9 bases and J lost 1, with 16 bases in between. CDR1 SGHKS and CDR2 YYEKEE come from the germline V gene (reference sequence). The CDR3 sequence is CATGLLDLNTGELFF. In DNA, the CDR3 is TGTGCCACTGGCTTGCTTGACCTGAACACCGGGGAGCTGTTTTTT. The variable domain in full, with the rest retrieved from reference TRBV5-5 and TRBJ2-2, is DAGVTQSPTHLIKTRGQQVTLRCSPISGHKSVSWYQQVLGQGPQFIFQYYEKEERGRGNFPDRFSARQFPNYSSELNVNALLLGDSALYLCATGLLDLNTGELFFGEGSRLTVL.

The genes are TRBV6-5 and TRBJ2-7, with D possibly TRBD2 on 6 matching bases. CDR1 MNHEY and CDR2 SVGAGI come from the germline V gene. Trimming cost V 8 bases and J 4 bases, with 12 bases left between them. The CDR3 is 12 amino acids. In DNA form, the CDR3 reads TGTGCCAGCGGGGAGGAGCAATACGAGCAGTACTTC. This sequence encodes CASGEEQYEQYF.

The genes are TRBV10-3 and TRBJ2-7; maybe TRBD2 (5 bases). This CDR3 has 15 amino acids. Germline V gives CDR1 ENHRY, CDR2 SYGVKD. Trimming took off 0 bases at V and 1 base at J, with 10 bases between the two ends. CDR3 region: CAISESRGFSYEQYF. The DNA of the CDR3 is TGTGCCATCAGTGAGTCACGGGGATTTTCCTACGAGCAGTACTTC.

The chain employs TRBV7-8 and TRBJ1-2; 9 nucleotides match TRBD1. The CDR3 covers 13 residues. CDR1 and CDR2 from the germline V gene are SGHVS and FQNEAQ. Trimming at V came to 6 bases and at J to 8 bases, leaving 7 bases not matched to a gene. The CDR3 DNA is TGTGCCAGCAGATTGGGACAGGGAGGCGGCTACACCTTC. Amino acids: CASRLGQGGGYTF.

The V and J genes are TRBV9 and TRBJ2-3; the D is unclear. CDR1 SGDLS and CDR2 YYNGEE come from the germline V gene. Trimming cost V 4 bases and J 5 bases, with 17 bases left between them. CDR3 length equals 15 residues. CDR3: CASSPRRAPVDTQYF. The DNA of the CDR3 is TGTGCCAGCAGCCCGAGGAGAGCCCCCGTAGATACGCAGTATTTT.

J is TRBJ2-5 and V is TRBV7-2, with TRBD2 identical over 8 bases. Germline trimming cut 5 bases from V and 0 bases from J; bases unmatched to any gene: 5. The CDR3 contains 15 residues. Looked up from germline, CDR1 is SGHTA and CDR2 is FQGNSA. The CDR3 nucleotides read TGTGCCAGCAGCCTGCTCGGGGGGGACCAAGAGACCCAGTACTTC. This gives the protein CASSLLGGDQETQYF.

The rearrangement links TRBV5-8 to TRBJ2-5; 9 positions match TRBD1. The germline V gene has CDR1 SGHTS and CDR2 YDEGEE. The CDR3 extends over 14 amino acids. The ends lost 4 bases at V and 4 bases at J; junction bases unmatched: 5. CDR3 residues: CASSQWTGAETQYF. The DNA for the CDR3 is TGTGCCAGCAGCCAGTGGACAGGGGCAGAGACCCAGTACTTC.